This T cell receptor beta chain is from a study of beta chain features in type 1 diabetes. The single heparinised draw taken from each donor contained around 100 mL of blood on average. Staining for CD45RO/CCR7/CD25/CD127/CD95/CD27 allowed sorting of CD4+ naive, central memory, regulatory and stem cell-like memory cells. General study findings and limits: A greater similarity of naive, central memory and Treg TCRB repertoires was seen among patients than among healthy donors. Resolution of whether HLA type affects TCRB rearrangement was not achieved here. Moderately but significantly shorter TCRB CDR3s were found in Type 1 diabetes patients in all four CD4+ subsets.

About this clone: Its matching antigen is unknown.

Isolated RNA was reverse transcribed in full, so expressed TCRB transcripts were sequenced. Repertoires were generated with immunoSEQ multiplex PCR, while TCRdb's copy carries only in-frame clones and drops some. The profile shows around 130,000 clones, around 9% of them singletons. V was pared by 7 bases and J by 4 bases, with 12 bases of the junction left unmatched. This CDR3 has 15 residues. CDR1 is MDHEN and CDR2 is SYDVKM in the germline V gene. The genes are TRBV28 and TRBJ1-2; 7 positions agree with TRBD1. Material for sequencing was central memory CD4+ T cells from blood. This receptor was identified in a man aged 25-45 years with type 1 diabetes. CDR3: CASNFETGQTYGYTF. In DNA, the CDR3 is TGTGCCAGCAATTTCGAAACGGGACAGACCTATGGCTACACCTTC.